Only a few counts were recorded for the clone carrying this T cell receptor beta chain. Its antigen is currently unknown. TCRdb reprocessed the 5' RACE reads with MiXCR, giving one entry per CDR3 protein. The sample contains around 240,000 distinct CDR3 sequences, around 6.6% of which appear only once. This sample is drawn from a study of identical twins. Study findings and constraints: Invariant T cells like MAIT and iNKT could partly confound the zero-insertion analyses. The study found excess low generation probability among twin-shared out-of-frame alpha sequences. Out-of-frame TCR alpha sharing in monozygotic twins exceeded recombination model predictions. Cross-sectional statistical analysis, not tracking of the same donors, underpinned the conclusions.

Germline CDR1 reads SGHRS; CDR2 reads YFSETQ. The CDR3 runs to 14 residues. Trimming took 7 bases from V and 4 from J, leaving 18 bases between them. These data were also filed under a second study, of yellow fever vaccine responses in identical twins.

The chain links TRBV5-1 to TRBJ2-7, with D maybe TRBD1 (6 bases). The sequence was obtained from a young woman in good health. What was sequenced was memory (CD45RO+) T cells sorted from blood. DNA for the CDR3: TGCGCCAGCGGCTCCCAGGCAGGGGAATACGAGCAGTACTTC. Translating it yields CASGSQAGEYEQYF. Variable domain in full (rest from reference TRBV5-1 and TRBJ2-7): KAGVTQTPRYLIKTRGQQVTLSCSPISGHRSVSWYQQTPGQGLQFLFEYFSETQRNKGNFPGRFSGRQFSNSRSEMNVSTLELGDSALYLCASGSQAGEYEQYFGPGTRLTVT.